This TCR beta chain comes out of a study of OX40 agonist ivuxolimab in advanced cancers. Looking at the study overall: Administration of intravenous ivuxolimab to patients occurred every 2 weeks at 0.01 to 10 mg/kg. Age averaged roughly 60 years (range roughly 23 to 80), and about 86% were male.

Blood sampling took place at baseline, cycle 4 day 1, and cycle 7 day 1. Germline V gene lookup returns CDR1 LNHDA and CDR2 SQIVND (reference sequence). The CDR3 has 13 residues. The V end was cut by 5 bases, the J end by 7 bases, with 15 bases between. Generated by immunoSEQ multiplex PCR, the TCRdb table keeps only in-frame clones and is missing some. Seen here are 25,000 to 30,000 clones, roughly 84% observed once, and the top ten hold 15% to 20%. The sequence came from an adult with an advanced solid tumor such as melanoma, head and neck, liver or kidney cancer. The gene calls are TRBV19 and TRBJ2-7, with D perhaps TRBD1 or TRBD2 (5 bases each). This material consisted of CD4+ or CD8+ T cells sorted from blood, taken in a trial of the OX40 agonist ivuxolimab. Here the CDR3 DNA reads TGTGCCAGTAGTTCCTGGGACGGAGGAGAGCAGTACTTC. It is translated as CASSSWDGGEQYF.